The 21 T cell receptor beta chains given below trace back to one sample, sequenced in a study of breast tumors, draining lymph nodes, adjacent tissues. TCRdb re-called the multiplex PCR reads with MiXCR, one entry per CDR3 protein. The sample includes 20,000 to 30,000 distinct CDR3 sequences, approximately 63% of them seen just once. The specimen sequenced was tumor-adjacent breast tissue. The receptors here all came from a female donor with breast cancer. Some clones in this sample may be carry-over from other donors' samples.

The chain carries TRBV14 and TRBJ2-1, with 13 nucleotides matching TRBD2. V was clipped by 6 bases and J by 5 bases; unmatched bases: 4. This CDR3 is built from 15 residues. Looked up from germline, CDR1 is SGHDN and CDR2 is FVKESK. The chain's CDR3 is CASRATSGRNNEQFF. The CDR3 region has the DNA TGTGCCAGCAGGGCGACTAGCGGGAGGAACAATGAGCAGTTCTTC.

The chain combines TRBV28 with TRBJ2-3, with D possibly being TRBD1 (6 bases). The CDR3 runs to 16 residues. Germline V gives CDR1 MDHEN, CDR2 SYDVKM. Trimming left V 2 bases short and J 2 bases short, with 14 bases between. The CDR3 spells CASSLTVQGPTDTQYF. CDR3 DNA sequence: TGTGCCAGCAGTTTAACGGTACAGGGACCCACAGATACGCAGTATTTT.

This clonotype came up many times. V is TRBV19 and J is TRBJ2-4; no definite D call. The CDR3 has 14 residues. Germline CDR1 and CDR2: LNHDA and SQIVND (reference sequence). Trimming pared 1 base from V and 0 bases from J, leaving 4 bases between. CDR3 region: CASSIALAKNIQYF. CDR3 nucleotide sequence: TGTGCCAGTAGTATAGCATTAGCCAAAAACATTCAGTACTTC. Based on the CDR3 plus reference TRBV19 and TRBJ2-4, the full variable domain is DGGITQSPKYLFRKEGQNVTLSCEQNLNHDAMYWYRQDPGQGLRLIYYSQIVNDFQKGDIAEGYSVSREKKESFPLTVTSAQKNPTAFYLCASSIALAKNIQYFGAGTRLSVL.

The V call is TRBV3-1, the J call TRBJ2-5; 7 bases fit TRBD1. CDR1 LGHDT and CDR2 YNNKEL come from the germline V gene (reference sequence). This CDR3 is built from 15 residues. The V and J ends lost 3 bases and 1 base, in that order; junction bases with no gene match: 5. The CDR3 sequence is CASSQQGVLQETQYF. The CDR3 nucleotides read TGTGCCAGCAGCCAGCAGGGGGTGCTCCAAGAGACCCAGTACTTC.

The CDR3: CASSPGLADYNEQFF. As DNA, the CDR3 is TGTGCCAGCAGCCCAGGACTAGCGGACTACAATGAGCAGTTCTTC. The chain combines TRBV5-5 with TRBJ2-1; 10 bases agree with TRBD2. The CDR3 is 15 residues long. The V and J ends lost 4 bases and 3 bases, in that order; junction bases with no gene match: 4. CDR1 and CDR2 from the germline V gene are SGHKS and YYEKEE (reference sequence).

The DNA of the CDR3 is TGCGCCAGCAGCAACGAATGGGACAGGAGGTGGAATGAGCAGTTCTTC. Amino acid sequence: CASSNEWDRRWNEQFF. The rearrangement joins TRBV5-1 to TRBJ2-1; 8 bases map to TRBD1. The CDR3 spans 16 residues. Germline loops: CDR1 SGHRS, CDR2 YFSETQ. After removal of 4 bases from V and 7 bases from J, the junction contained 13 bases not matched to a gene.

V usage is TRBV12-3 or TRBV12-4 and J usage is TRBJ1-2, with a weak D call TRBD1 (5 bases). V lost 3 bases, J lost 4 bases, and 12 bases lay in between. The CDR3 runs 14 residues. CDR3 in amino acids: CASSLGVGSYGYTF. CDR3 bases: TGTGCCAGCAGTTTGGGGGTTGGTAGCTATGGCTACACCTTC.

The CDR3 region has the DNA TGTGCCAGCACGGGGTTCGGACTAGCGGGAGGGGAGACCCAGTACTTC. Its translation: CASTGFGLAGGETQYF. This chain joins TRBV2 and TRBJ2-5; 15 nucleotides align to TRBD2. Germline V lookup: CDR1 SNHLY, CDR2 FYNNEI. CDR3 length equals 16 residues. J gave up 5 bases and V 7 bases, and 8 bases lay outside the gene matches.

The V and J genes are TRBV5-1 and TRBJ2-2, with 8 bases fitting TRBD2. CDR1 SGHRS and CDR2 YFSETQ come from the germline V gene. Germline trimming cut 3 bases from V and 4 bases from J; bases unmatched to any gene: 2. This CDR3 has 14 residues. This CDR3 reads CASSWTSSTGELFF. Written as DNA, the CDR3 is TGCGCCAGCAGCTGGACTAGCAGCACCGGGGAGCTGTTTTTT.

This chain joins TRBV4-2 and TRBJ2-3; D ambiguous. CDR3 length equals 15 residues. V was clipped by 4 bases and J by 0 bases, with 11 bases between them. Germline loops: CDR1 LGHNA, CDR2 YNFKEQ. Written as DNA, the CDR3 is TGTGCCAGCAGCCCGACTGTTATTAGCACAGATACGCAGTATTTT. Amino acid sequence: CASSPTVISTDTQYF.

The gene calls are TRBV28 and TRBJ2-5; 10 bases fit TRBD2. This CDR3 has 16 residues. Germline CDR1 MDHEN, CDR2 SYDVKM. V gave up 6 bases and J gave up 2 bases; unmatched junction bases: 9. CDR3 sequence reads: CASRDRSGREQETQYF. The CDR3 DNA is TGTGCCAGCAGAGATCGGAGCGGGAGGGAGCAAGAGACCCAGTACTTC.

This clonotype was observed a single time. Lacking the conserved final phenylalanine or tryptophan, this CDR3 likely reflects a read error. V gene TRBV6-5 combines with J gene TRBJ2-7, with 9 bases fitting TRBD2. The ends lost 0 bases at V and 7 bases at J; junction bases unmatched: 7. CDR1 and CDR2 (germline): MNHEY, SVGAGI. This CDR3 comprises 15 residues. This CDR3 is CASSYSSGSSLEQYL. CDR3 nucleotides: TGTGCCAGCAGTTACTCTAGCGGGAGCTCTCTTGAGCAGTACCTC.

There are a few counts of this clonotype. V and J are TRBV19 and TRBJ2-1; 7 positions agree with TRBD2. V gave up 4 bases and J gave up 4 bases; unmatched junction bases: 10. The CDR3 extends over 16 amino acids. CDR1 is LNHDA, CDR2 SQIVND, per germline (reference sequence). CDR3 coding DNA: TGTGCCAGTAGTACCGGGTGGGGGAGGGAATACAATGAGCAGTTCTTC. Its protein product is CASSTGWGREYNEQFF.

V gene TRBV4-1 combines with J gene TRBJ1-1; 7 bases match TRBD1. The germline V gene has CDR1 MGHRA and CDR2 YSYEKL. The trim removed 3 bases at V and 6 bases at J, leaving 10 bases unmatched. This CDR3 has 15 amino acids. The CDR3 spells CASSHTDRVVAEAFF. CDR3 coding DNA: TGCGCCAGCAGCCACACCGACAGGGTTGTGGCTGAAGCTTTCTTT.

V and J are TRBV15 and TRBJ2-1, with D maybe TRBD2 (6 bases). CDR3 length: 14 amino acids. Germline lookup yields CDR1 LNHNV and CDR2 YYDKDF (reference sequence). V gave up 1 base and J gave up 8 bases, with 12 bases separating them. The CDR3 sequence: CATSRGDSTDEQFF. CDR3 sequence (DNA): TGTGCCACCAGCAGAGGGGACTCCACAGATGAGCAGTTCTTC.

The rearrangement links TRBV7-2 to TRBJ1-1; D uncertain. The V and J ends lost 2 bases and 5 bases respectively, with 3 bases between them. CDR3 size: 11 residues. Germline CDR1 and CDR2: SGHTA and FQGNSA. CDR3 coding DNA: TGTGCCAGCAGCTTATATACTGAAGCTTTCTTT. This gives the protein CASSLYTEAFF.

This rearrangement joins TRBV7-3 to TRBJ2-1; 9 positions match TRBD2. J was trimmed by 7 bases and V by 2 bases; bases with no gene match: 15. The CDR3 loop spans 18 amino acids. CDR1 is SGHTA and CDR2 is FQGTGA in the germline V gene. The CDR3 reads CASSLPRLAATPRNEQFF. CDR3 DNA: TGTGCCAGCAGCTTACCTCGACTAGCGGCCACGCCGCGGAATGAGCAGTTCTTC.

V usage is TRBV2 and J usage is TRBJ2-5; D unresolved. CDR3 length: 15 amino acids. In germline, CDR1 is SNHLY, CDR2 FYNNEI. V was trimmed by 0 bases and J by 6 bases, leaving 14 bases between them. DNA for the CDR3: TGTGCCAGCAGTGAAGCGGAGACCGGCCGGAAGACCCAGTACTTC. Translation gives CASSEAETGRKTQYF.

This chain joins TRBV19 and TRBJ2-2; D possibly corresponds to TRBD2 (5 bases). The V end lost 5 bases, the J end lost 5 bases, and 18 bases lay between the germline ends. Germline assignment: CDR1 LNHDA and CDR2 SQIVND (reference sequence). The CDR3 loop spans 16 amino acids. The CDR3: CASSVNGEIKTGELFF. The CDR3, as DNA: TGTGCCAGTAGTGTTAACGGGGAGATAAAGACCGGGGAGCTGTTTTTT.

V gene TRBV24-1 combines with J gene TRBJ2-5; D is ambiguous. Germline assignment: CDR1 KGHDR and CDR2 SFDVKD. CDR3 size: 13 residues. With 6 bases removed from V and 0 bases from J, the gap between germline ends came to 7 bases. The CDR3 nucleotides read TGTGCCACCAGTCTCCACAACCAAGAGACCCAGTACTTC. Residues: CATSLHNQETQYF.

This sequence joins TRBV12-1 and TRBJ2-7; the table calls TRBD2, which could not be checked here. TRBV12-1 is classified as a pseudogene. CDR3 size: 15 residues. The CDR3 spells CASSVIALPSYEQYF. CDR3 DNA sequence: TGTGCCAGCAGCGTTATCGCTCTCCCCTCCTACGAGCAGTACTTC.